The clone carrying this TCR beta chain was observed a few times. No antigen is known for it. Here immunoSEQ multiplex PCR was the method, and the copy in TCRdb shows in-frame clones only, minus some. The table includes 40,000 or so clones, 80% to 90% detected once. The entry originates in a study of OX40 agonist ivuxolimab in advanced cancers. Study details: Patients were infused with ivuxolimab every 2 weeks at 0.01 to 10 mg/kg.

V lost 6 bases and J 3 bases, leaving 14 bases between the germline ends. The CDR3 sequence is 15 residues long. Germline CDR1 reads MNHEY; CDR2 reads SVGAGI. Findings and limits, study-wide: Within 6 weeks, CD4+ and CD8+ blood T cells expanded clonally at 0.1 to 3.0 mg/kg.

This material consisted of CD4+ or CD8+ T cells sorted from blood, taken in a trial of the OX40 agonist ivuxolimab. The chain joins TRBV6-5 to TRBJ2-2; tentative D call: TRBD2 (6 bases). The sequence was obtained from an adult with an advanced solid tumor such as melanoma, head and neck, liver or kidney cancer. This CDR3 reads CASRNRGIDTGELFF. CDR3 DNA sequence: TGTGCCAGCAGAAACCGCGGGATAGACACCGGGGAGCTGTTTTTT.